This T cell receptor beta chain was sequenced during a study of CD8 T cells in Susac syndrome. The CDR3 totals 15 residues. Trimming cost V 5 bases and J 5 bases, with 16 bases left between them. Germline values: CDR1 SGHTA, CDR2 FQGNSA. The sample holds one count of this clonotype. Random-hexamer reverse transcription was applied to about 0.5 to 1 ug RNA. The amplification used immunoSEQ multiplex PCR on TCR beta CDR3; it spanned 54 Vbeta and 13 Jbeta. TCRdb analysed the immunoSEQ multiplex PCR reads with MiXCR anew, one entry per CDR3 protein. The sample yields about 150,000 distinct CDR3 sequences, about 95% seen once.

Sequencing was performed on CD4+ T cells from PBMCs. The clonotype comes from a human donor with multiple sclerosis. The genes are TRBV7-2 and TRBJ2-4; D call uncertain. The CDR3 loop reads CASSLWDGPQNIQYF. The CDR3 nucleotides read TGTGCCAGCAGCCTCTGGGATGGGCCCCAAAACATTCAGTACTTC.